This T cell receptor (beta chain) was obtained from a study of shared clonotypes between healthy human individuals. Study information: Three CD4 naive, three CD4 memory, two CD8 naive and one CD8 memory plate were used per donor. The study's findings and limits: The represented genetic and exposure-history diversity was limited by the small number of donors.

V was shortened by 1 base and J by 3 bases, with 9 bases between the two germline ends. In germline, CDR1 is MNHEY, CDR2 SMNVEV (reference sequence). The CDR3 runs to 14 residues. Free of recent acute infections or vaccinations, the donors were healthy HIV-negative adults. An approximately 220 ng quantity of DNA, tens of thousands of T cell genomes, went into the sorted-subset replicate PCRs. Libraries were prepared by immunoSEQ multiplex PCR; TCRdb keeps only in-frame clonotypes and omits some of them. The sample lists 980,000 or so clones; about three quarters were seen once. Turning to this clone: Its specificity is not known.

Sequenced sample: memory CD4+ T cells sorted from blood. The subset is: CD45RA-negative fraction. The sequence derives from a man aged 18 to 30 in good health. The chain links TRBV27 to TRBJ2-5; D call uncertain. The CDR3: CASSLLRQEETQYF. The CDR3 DNA sequence: TGTGCCAGCAGTTTATTGAGGCAGGAAGAGACCCAGTACTTC.